This entry lists 28 T cell receptor beta chains sequenced from one sample in a study of T cell changes during pregnancy in multiple sclerosis. Libraries were prepared by immunoSEQ multiplex PCR; TCRdb keeps only in-frame clonotypes and omits some of them. The table includes about 17,000 clones, roughly four fifths detected once. The input for sequencing was CD8+ T cells from peripheral blood mononuclear cells, taken in the second trimester of pregnancy. Receptor source: a female donor in good health, enrolled as a control in a pregnancy study.

The chain uses TRBV15 and TRBJ1-2; D may be TRBD1 (6 bases). Trimming shortened V by 6 bases and J by 4 bases, and 15 bases separated the two germline ends. The V gene's germline CDR1 is LNHNV and CDR2 YYDKDF (reference sequence). This CDR3 is 14 amino acids long. CDR3 loop: CATRGAGDPYGYTF. CDR3 sequence (DNA): TGTGCCACCAGAGGGGCAGGGGATCCCTATGGCTACACCTTC.

The rearrangement links TRBV11-2 to TRBJ2-5; TRBD1 might be the D (5 bases). Looked up from germline, CDR1 is SGHAT and CDR2 is FQNNGV. V was clipped by 5 bases and J by 4 bases, with 11 bases between them. The CDR3 totals 13 residues. CDR3 nucleotide sequence: TGTGCCAGCAGCCGGGCGCAGGGAGAGACCCAGTACTTC. Amino acid sequence: CASSRAQGETQYF.

V and J are TRBV5-4 and TRBJ1-2; tentatively, D is TRBD1 (6 bases). V lost 2 bases and J lost 2, with 13 bases in between. CDR3 size: 15 residues. Germline assignment: CDR1 SGHNT and CDR2 YYREEE (reference sequence). The CDR3 DNA is TGTGCCAGCAGCTTATCGCAAACAGGGAACTATGGCTACACCTTC. This gives the protein CASSLSQTGNYGYTF.

The J gene is TRBJ1-6, the V gene TRBV27; D remains unclear. V gave up 2 bases and J gave up 7 bases, with 12 bases separating them. The CDR3 is 15 amino acids. Germline V CDR1 and CDR2: MNHEY, SMNVEV (reference sequence). The CDR3 spells CASSLNPNRNSPLHF. The CDR3 nucleotides are TGTGCCAGCAGTTTAAACCCCAACAGAAATTCACCCCTCCACTTT.

This sequence joins TRBV6-5 and TRBJ1-1; tentatively, D is TRBD1 (6 bases). Trimming left V 8 bases short and J 5 bases short, with 12 bases between. From germline, CDR1 is MNHEY and CDR2 SVGAGI. The CDR3 is 12 residues long. CDR3 bases: TGTGCCAGCGACAAGGGGGGGACTGAAGCTTTCTTT. Its protein product is CASDKGGTEAFF.

The table lists this clone with a count of one. The rearrangement joins TRBV9 to TRBJ2-3, with 11 bases fitting TRBD1. Losses at the gene ends were 7 bases for V and 2 bases for J; bases not matched to a gene: 0. Germline CDR1 and CDR2: SGDLS and YYNGEE. The CDR3 consists of 13 residues. CDR3 loop: CASGQGATDTQYF. DNA of the CDR3: TGTGCCAGCGGACAGGGGGCCACAGATACGCAGTATTTT.

V gene TRBV19 combines with J gene TRBJ1-5, with D possibly TRBD1 on 6 matching bases. V was cut by 5 bases and J by 0 bases, with 14 bases left in between. CDR1 and CDR2 from the germline V gene are LNHDA and SQIVND (reference sequence). This CDR3 has 16 residues. The CDR3 sequence: CASSLDSPYSNQPQHF. Here the CDR3 DNA reads TGTGCCAGTAGTCTGGACAGCCCGTATAGCAATCAGCCCCAGCATTTT.

The chain links TRBV4-3 to TRBJ2-3, with TRBD2 matching over 10 bases. Unmatched junction bases numbered 9, after V lost 0 bases and J lost 0 bases. The CDR3 is 19 residues long. The V gene's germline CDR1 is LGHNA and CDR2 YSLEER. CDR3: CASSQDWASGGPSTDTQYF. CDR3 sequence (DNA): TGCGCCAGCAGCCAAGATTGGGCTAGCGGGGGTCCTAGCACAGATACGCAGTATTTT.

The chain has TRBV11-2 and TRBJ1-1; D gene uncertain. The V and J ends lost 3 bases and 3 bases respectively, with 8 bases between them. Germline V gene data show CDR1 as SGHAT and CDR2 as FQNNGV. The CDR3 contains 13 residues. CDR3 DNA sequence: TGTGCCAGCAGCTTCGAGGGCCACACTGAAGCTTTCTTT. It codes for CASSFEGHTEAFF.

This chain links TRBV11-2 with TRBJ2-3; TRBD2 matches at 13 bases. The V gene end was trimmed by 2 bases and the J gene end by 0 bases; junction bases not matched to a gene: 8. The length of the CDR3 is 19 residues. CDR1 and CDR2 (germline): SGHAT, FQNNGV. CDR3: CASSLFPGTSGASTDTQYF. The CDR3 nucleotides read TGTGCCAGCAGCTTATTTCCCGGGACTAGCGGGGCGAGCACAGATACGCAGTATTTT.

The chain recombines TRBV4-3 with TRBJ2-7; 7 positions match TRBD1. V trimming: 0 bases; J trimming: 4 bases; junction bases outside the gene matches: 3. From germline, CDR1 is LGHNA and CDR2 YSLEER. This CDR3 contains 14 residues. This chain's CDR3 is CASSQDLGQYEQYF. CDR3 nucleotide sequence: TGCGCCAGCAGCCAAGATCTGGGACAGTACGAGCAGTACTTC.

The chain is built from TRBV5-1 and TRBJ2-1; a possible D gene is TRBD2 (5 bases). In germline, CDR1 is SGHRS, CDR2 YFSETQ. The CDR3 has 14 residues. V was pared by 1 base and J by 0 bases, with 5 bases between. The CDR3 nucleotides read TGCGCCAGCAGCTTGCGGGGCTCCTACAATGAGCAGTTCTTC. It translates to CASSLRGSYNEQFF.

The chain uses TRBV27 and TRBJ2-1; 9 bases agree with TRBD2. Trimming removed 2 bases from V and 5 bases from J; junction bases left unmatched: 4. Germline-derived CDR1 and CDR2 are MNHEY and SMNVEV (reference sequence). The CDR3 is 15 residues long. Here the CDR3 reads CASSLGAGGNNEQFF. The CDR3 DNA is TGTGCCAGCAGTTTAGGGGCGGGGGGGAACAATGAGCAGTTCTTC.

The rearrangement joins TRBV4-3 to TRBJ2-7, with TRBD2 matching over 8 bases. Germline CDR1 LGHNA, CDR2 YSLEER. This CDR3 is built from 16 residues. V lost 1 base and J lost 0; bases outside the gene matches: 5. The CDR3 DNA reads as TGCGCCAGCAGCCAAGTCCCGAGCGGGGGCTCCTACGAGCAGTACTTC. Its protein product is CASSQVPSGGSYEQYF.

This sequence joins TRBV15 and TRBJ2-7, with 10 bases lining up with TRBD1. The CDR3 consists of 16 residues. The V segment lost 1 base and the J segment 7 bases; nucleotides outside the gene matches: 10. Germline CDR1 and CDR2: LNHNV and YYDKDF (reference sequence). This CDR3 is CATSRVGGQGTEEQYF. The CDR3 bases are TGTGCCACCAGCAGAGTTGGGGGACAGGGGACGGAAGAGCAGTACTTC.

The chain uses TRBV9 and TRBJ2-3; a weak D match, TRBD1 (6 bases). The V gene's germline CDR1 is SGDLS and CDR2 YYNGEE. This CDR3 has 15 residues. The ends were cut back, 0 bases at V and 2 bases at J, with 10 bases in the middle. The CDR3 is CASSVEGQNTDTQYF. The CDR3 region has the DNA TGTGCCAGCAGCGTAGAAGGACAGAACACAGATACGCAGTATTTT.

V usage is TRBV4-1 and J usage is TRBJ2-7, with D maybe TRBD2 (5 bases). There are 14 residues in the CDR3. V lost 1 base and J 4 bases, leaving 11 bases between the germline ends. Looked up from germline, CDR1 is MGHRA and CDR2 is YSYEKL. In nucleotides, the CDR3 is TGCGCCAGCAGCCAAGCGTTGCGGGTGTACGAGCAGTACTTC. This encodes CASSQALRVYEQYF.

V and J are TRBV9 and TRBJ1-1; D call uncertain. The CDR3 extends over 15 amino acids. CDR1 SGDLS and CDR2 YYNGEE come from the germline V gene. Trimming pared 0 bases from V and 1 base from J, leaving 10 bases between. The CDR3 here is CASSVDTAPNTEAFF. CDR3 DNA sequence: TGTGCCAGCAGCGTAGATACAGCACCGAACACTGAAGCTTTCTTT.

The J gene is TRBJ1-2, the V gene TRBV6-8, with 8 bases lining up with TRBD1. Trimming at V came to 7 bases and at J to 4 bases, leaving 20 bases not matched to a gene. The CDR3 spans 18 residues. Germline V gene sequence: CDR1 MNHGY, CDR2 SAAAGT. CDR3 DNA: TGTGCCAGCACCGAAACACAGGGCAGGGGGCGGGGGAGCTATGGCTACACCTTC. It codes for CASTETQGRGRGSYGYTF.

There are a few counts of this clone. The chain has TRBV6-1 and TRBJ1-2; maybe TRBD1 (5 bases). Germline V gives CDR1 MNHNS, CDR2 SASEGT. CDR3 length equals 13 residues. Trimming removed 3 bases from V and 7 bases from J, with 12 bases in between. The CDR3 loop is CASSDKEGRGYTF. In DNA, the CDR3 is TGTGCCAGCAGTGACAAGGAGGGACGTGGCTACACCTTC.

The gene calls are TRBV6-5 and TRBJ1-1; possible D gene TRBD1, 6 bases. The length of the CDR3 is 12 residues. The germline V gene encodes CDR1 MNHEY and CDR2 SVGAGI. V was pared by 6 bases and J by 5 bases, with 10 bases between. The CDR3 is CASSPGETEAFF. The CDR3, as DNA: TGTGCCAGCAGCCCAGGGGAGACTGAAGCTTTCTTT.

Within the sample, this clone is medium-sized. V and J are TRBV6-5 and TRBJ2-3, with TRBD1 matching over 10 bases. Germline V gene data show CDR1 as MNHEY and CDR2 as SVGAGI. This CDR3 spans 15 amino acids. The V segment lost 8 bases and the J segment 3 bases; nucleotides outside the gene matches: 8. The CDR3 loop reads CASRTGTGETDTQYF. In DNA, the CDR3 is TGTGCCAGCCGCACCGGGACAGGGGAGACAGATACGCAGTATTTT.

The chain couples TRBV13 to TRBJ2-2; D remains unclear. The CDR3 covers 13 residues. Germline assignment: CDR1 PRHDT and CDR2 FYEKMQ (reference sequence). V lost 1 base, J lost 4 bases, and 4 bases lay in between. CDR3 region: CASSLDLTGELFF. The CDR3 region has the DNA TGTGCCAGCAGCTTAGATCTCACCGGGGAGCTGTTTTTT.

The chain carries TRBV19 and TRBJ2-3, with 7 nucleotides matching TRBD1. Germline-derived CDR1 and CDR2 are LNHDA and SQIVND (reference sequence). Trimming cost V 6 bases and J 0 bases; bases outside gene matches: 6. CDR3 length: 15 residues. The CDR3 DNA follows: TGTGCCAGTAGCTCCGGGACAGTCAGCACAGATACGCAGTATTTT. It encodes CASSSGTVSTDTQYF.

This sequence joins TRBV30 and TRBJ2-5; 8 bases align to TRBD2. Germline trimming cut 2 bases from V and 1 base from J; bases unmatched to any gene: 3. The CDR3 runs to 14 residues. The germline gives CDR1 GTSNPN, CDR2 SVGIG (reference sequence). This CDR3 reads CAWSRLAFQETQYF. The CDR3 bases are TGTGCCTGGAGTCGACTAGCGTTCCAAGAGACCCAGTACTTC. Variable domain in full (rest from reference TRBV30 and TRBJ2-5): SQTIHQWPATLVQPVGSPLSLECTVEGTSNPNLYWYRQAAGRGLQLLFYSVGIGQISSEVPQNLSASRPQDRQFILSSKKLLLSDSGFYLCAWSRLAFQETQYFGPGTRLLVL.

This chain links TRBV7-3 with TRBJ2-3, with TRBD2 as a possible D gene (6 bases). Germline V gene sequence: CDR1 SGHTA, CDR2 FQGTGA. The CDR3 has 15 residues. The ends were cut back, 3 bases at V and 2 bases at J, with 12 bases in the middle. The CDR3 nucleotides are TGTGCCAGCAGCTTCCAGGGACTTTACACAGATACGCAGTATTTT. The encoded protein is CASSFQGLYTDTQYF. Full variable domain (missing parts from reference TRBV7-3 and TRBJ2-3): GAGVSQTPSNKVTEKGKYVELRCDPISGHTALYWYRQSLGQGPEFLIYFQGTGAADDSGLPNDRFFAVRPEGSVSTLKIQRTERGDSAVYLCASSFQGLYTDTQYFGPGTRLTVL.

This clone was seen a single time. The chain joins TRBV7-2 to TRBJ1-2, with D maybe TRBD1 (5 bases). With 5 bases removed from V and 8 bases from J, the gap between germline ends came to 18 bases. Per germline, CDR1 SGHTA and CDR2 FQGNSA. The CDR3 totals 14 residues. The CDR3 spells CASSPRDSARGYTF. In DNA, the CDR3 is TGTGCCAGCAGCCCCAGAGACAGCGCGAGGGGCTACACCTTC.

CDR3 region: CASSLGGSNTEAFF. DNA of the CDR3: TGTGCCAGCAGCTTGGGGGGATCGAACACTGAAGCTTTCTTT. The chain combines TRBV7-8 with TRBJ1-1; possibly TRBD1 for D (5 bases). The CDR3 covers 14 residues. Germline V gives CDR1 SGHVS, CDR2 FQNEAQ. V was shortened by 3 bases and J by 1 base, with 9 bases between the two germline ends.